The rows below give T cell receptor beta chains drawn from one sample of a study of blood T cell repertoires in COVID-19. Libraries were prepared by immunoSEQ multiplex PCR; TCRdb keeps only in-frame clonotypes and omits some of them. This repertoire shows 250,000 to 400,000 clones, about 91% found once; its top ten account for 1.6%. The sample was peripheral blood. The receptors shown here come from a woman aged 30 to 39 with COVID-19, enrolled during active disease. Each CDR3 is given with its conserved first and last residue. D genes are given only for firm matches. Clone size is given for some rows only: seen once, a few or many times, or a class if the clone is expanded.

abundance,len,v_gene,d_gene,j_gene,CDR3nt,CDR3aa
.,14,TRBV6-4,TRBD1,TRBJ1-6,TGTGCCAGCAGTGAATGGACAGGGAATTCACCCCTCCACTTT,CASSEWTGNSPLHF
.,14,TRBV15,.,TRBJ1-2,TGTGCCACCAGCAGAGTGGGCGTCGGTTCTGGCTACACCTTC,CATSRVGVGSGYTF
once,17,TRBV19,TRBD1,TRBJ1-5,TGTGCCAGTAGTTTGTTCCGGGACAGGGGTGGATGGCAGCCCCAGCATTTT,CASSLFRDRGGWQPQHF
.,15,TRBV18,TRBD1,TRBJ1-2,TGTGCCAGCTCACCTGCCGGGACAGGGGGCGTGGGCTACACCTTC,CASSPAGTGGVGYTF
.,15,TRBV27,.,TRBJ2-1,TGTGCCAGCAGTTCCGGCTCAGGGGCCTACAATGAGCAGTTCTTC,CASSSGSGAYNEQFF
.,14,TRBV19,.,TRBJ2-1,.,CASSILASYNEQFF
.,15,TRBV5-5,TRBD2,TRBJ2-7,TGTGCCAGCAGCTTGGCTAGCGGGGGGCAGTACGAGCAGTACTTC,CASSLASGGQYEQYF
.,15,TRBV20-1,.,TRBJ2-1,TGCAGCGCTAGTCCCACTCGAAGCTCCTACAATGAGCAGTTCTTC,CSASPTRSSYNEQFF
.,12,TRBV27,TRBD1,TRBJ1-1,TGTGCCAGCAGTTTATGGACAGGAGAAGCTTTCTTT,CASSLWTGEAFF
.,13,TRBV18,.,TRBJ1-1,TGTGCCAGCTCCGAAGGAGGGAACACTGAAGCTTTCTTT,CASSEGGNTEAFF
.,15,TRBV9,.,TRBJ1-6,TGTGCCAGCAGCGTTACCAGCTCCTATAATTCACCCCTCCACTTT,CASSVTSSYNSPLHF
.,16,TRBV7-2,TRBD1,TRBJ1-5,TGTGCCAGCAGCTCTGACTCGACAGGGGTTAATCAGCCCCAGCATTTT,CASSSDSTGVNQPQHF
once,16,TRBV4-1,.,TRBJ2-1,TGCGCCAGCAGCCCACAGGGGGGGCCGCATCGCAATGAGCAGTTCTTC,CASSPQGGPHRNEQFF
.,15,TRBV7-9,.,TRBJ1-4,TGTGCCAGCAGCTTAGATATCAGGGCACATGAAAAACTGTTTTTT,CASSLDIRAHEKLFF
.,15,TRBV28,.,TRBJ1-1,TGTGCCAGCATCAATCCTCCGGGACAGAACACTGAAGCTTTCTTT,CASINPPGQNTEAFF
.,14,TRBV19,TRBD1,TRBJ2-3,TGTGCCAGTAGTATGGGACAGGGTGGAGATACGCAGTATTTT,CASSMGQGGDTQYF
.,15,TRBV5-5,TRBD2,TRBJ2-3,TGTGCCAGCAGCGTGACTAGCGGGGGGACCAATACGCAGTATTTT,CASSVTSGGTNTQYF
.,14,TRBV11-3,TRBD1,TRBJ2-7,TGTGCCAGCAGCGACCGGGACAGGAGCTACGAGCAGTACTTC,CASSDRDRSYEQYF
.,13,TRBV7-9,.,TRBJ1-6,TGTGCCAGCAGCTTAGGCGGGAATTCACCCCTCCACTTT,CASSLGGNSPLHF
few,15,TRBV6-1,.,TRBJ1-6,TGTGCCAGCAGTGAAGATCAGGGTAGCAATTCACCCCTCCACTTT,CASSEDQGSNSPLHF